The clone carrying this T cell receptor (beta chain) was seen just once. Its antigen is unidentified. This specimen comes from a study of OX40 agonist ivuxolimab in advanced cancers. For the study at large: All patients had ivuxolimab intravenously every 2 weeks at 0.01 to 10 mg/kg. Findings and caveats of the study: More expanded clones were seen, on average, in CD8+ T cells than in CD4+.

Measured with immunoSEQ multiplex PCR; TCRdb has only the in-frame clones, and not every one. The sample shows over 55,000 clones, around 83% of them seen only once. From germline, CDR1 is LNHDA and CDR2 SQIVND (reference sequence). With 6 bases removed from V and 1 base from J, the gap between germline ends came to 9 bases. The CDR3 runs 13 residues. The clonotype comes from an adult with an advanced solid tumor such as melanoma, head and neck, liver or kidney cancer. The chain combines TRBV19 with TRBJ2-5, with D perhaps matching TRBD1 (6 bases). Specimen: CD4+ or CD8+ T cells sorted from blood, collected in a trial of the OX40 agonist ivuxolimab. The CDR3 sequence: CASSRTVQETQYF. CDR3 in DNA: TGTGCCAGTAGCAGGACAGTCCAAGAGACCCAGTACTTC.